A selection of T cell receptor beta chains follows, all from one sample in a study of long-term antiretroviral therapy in people with HIV. This table comes from immunoSEQ multiplex PCR, and its TCRdb copy is limited to in-frame clones, with some not included. The table includes some 33,000 clones, around 80% detected once. This sample comprised unsorted PBMCs, obtained 0.6 years after starting antiretroviral therapy. Receptors originate from a man aged 18 to 30 with HIV. Each CDR3 is given with its conserved first and last residue. Fields, in order: V gene, D gene, clone size, J gene, CDR3 DNA, CDR3 protein. D genes are given only for firm matches. The size field is filled for only some rows; it gives once, few, many or a size class.

v_gene: TRBV7-2; d_gene: TRBD1; abundance: NA; j_gene: TRBJ2-6; CDR3nt: TGTGCCAGCAGCTTAACGACAGGGGGCGTTTCTGGGGCCAACGTCCTGACTTTC; CDR3aa: CASSLTTGGVSGANVLTF
v_gene: TRBV2; d_gene: NA; abundance: few; j_gene: TRBJ2-7; CDR3nt: TGTGCCAGCAGAGGTGGGTCCTACGAGCAGTACTTC; CDR3aa: CASRGGSYEQYF
v_gene: TRBV25-1; d_gene: NA; abundance: NA; j_gene: TRBJ2-6; CDR3nt: TGTGCCAGCAGCAGAACTGGGGCCAACGTCCTGACTTTC; CDR3aa: CASSRTGANVLTF
v_gene: TRBV6-5; d_gene: NA; abundance: NA; j_gene: TRBJ1-1; CDR3nt: TGTGCCAGCAGTTTGCCAGGGACCACTGAAGCTTTCTTT; CDR3aa: CASSLPGTTEAFF
v_gene: TRBV7-3; d_gene: TRBD2; abundance: NA; j_gene: TRBJ2-4; CDR3nt: TGTGCCAGCAGCTTAGGGACTAGCGCCAAAAACATTCAGTACTTC; CDR3aa: CASSLGTSAKNIQYF
v_gene: TRBV28; d_gene: TRBD1; abundance: NA; j_gene: TRBJ1-1; CDR3nt: TGTGCCAGCAGTTTGACAGGGCCCACTGAAGCTTTCTTT; CDR3aa: CASSLTGPTEAFF
v_gene: TRBV29-1; d_gene: TRBD2; abundance: NA; j_gene: TRBJ2-1; CDR3nt: TGCAGCGCCTCTCGGACTAGCGGGAGTTGGAATGAGCAGTTCTTC; CDR3aa: CSASRTSGSWNEQFF
v_gene: TRBV9; d_gene: TRBD1; abundance: NA; j_gene: TRBJ1-1; CDR3nt: TGTGCCAGCAGCGGAGCAGCTACAGGGGGGAACACTGAAGCTTTCTTT; CDR3aa: CASSGAATGGNTEAFF
v_gene: TRBV4-2; d_gene: TRBD1; abundance: NA; j_gene: TRBJ2-7; CDR3nt: TGTGCCAGCAGCCCCCGGGACAGGGAGTACGAGCAGTACTTC; CDR3aa: CASSPRDREYEQYF
v_gene: TRBV9; d_gene: NA; abundance: NA; j_gene: TRBJ2-2; CDR3nt: TGTGCCAGCAGCGTAGAGGTCGGAAGCACCGGGGAGCTGTTTTTT; CDR3aa: CASSVEVGSTGELFF
v_gene: TRBV4-1; d_gene: NA; abundance: NA; j_gene: TRBJ2-7; CDR3nt: TGCGCCAGCAGCCAAGATAGCCAGGCGGCGGGTTACGAGCAGTACTTC; CDR3aa: CASSQDSQAAGYEQYF
v_gene: TRBV5-4; d_gene: NA; abundance: NA; j_gene: TRBJ2-3; CDR3nt: TGTGCCAGCAGGTCAGGAGCGGAGCTCACAGATACGCAGTATTTT; CDR3aa: CASRSGAELTDTQYF
v_gene: TRBV5-6; d_gene: NA; abundance: NA; j_gene: TRBJ1-2; CDR3nt: TGTGCCAGCAGCGACGAGTGGGGAGTAGGTGGCTACACCTTC; CDR3aa: CASSDEWGVGGYTF
v_gene: TRBV5-8; d_gene: NA; abundance: NA; j_gene: TRBJ1-5; CDR3nt: TGTGCCAGCAGCTCACAGGGAGGCGGCAATCAGCCCCAGCATTTT; CDR3aa: CASSSQGGGNQPQHF
v_gene: TRBV6-5; d_gene: TRBD2; abundance: NA; j_gene: TRBJ2-7; CDR3nt: TGTGCCAGCGGAAAGCGGGAGGGTTACGAGCAGTACTTC; CDR3aa: CASGKREGYEQYF
v_gene: TRBV10-3; d_gene: NA; abundance: NA; j_gene: TRBJ2-3; CDR3nt: TGTGCCATCAGTGTTCCCGCGATAGCGGGCACAGATACGCAGTATTTT; CDR3aa: CAISVPAIAGTDTQYF
v_gene: TRBV4-1; d_gene: NA; abundance: NA; j_gene: TRBJ1-5; CDR3nt: TGCGCCAGCAGCCAAGATTCTGCAGGGCTGGGTCAGCCCCAGCATTTT; CDR3aa: CASSQDSAGLGQPQHF
v_gene: TRBV7-6; d_gene: TRBD2; abundance: NA; j_gene: TRBJ2-1; CDR3nt: TGTGCCAGCAGCTTAGAAGGGAGGGGCAATGAGCAGTTCTTC; CDR3aa: CASSLEGRGNEQFF
v_gene: TRBV27; d_gene: NA; abundance: NA; j_gene: TRBJ1-2; CDR3nt: TGTGCCAGCAGTTTATCCCTCCACTATGGCTACACCTTC; CDR3aa: CASSLSLHYGYTF
v_gene: TRBV18; d_gene: TRBD2; abundance: NA; j_gene: TRBJ2-7; CDR3nt: TGTGCCAGCCAACCCCTAGCGGAAGGGGTCGAGCAGTACTTC; CDR3aa: CASQPLAEGVEQYF
v_gene: TRBV2; d_gene: NA; abundance: NA; j_gene: TRBJ2-1; CDR3nt: TGTGCCACCACCCCCGACAATGAGCAGTTCTTC; CDR3aa: CATTPDNEQFF
v_gene: TRBV7-2; d_gene: NA; abundance: once; j_gene: TRBJ1-2; CDR3nt: TGTGCCAGCAGCTTAGGGGCAGCTCCCCGAGATGGCTACACCTTC; CDR3aa: CASSLGAAPRDGYTF
v_gene: TRBV30; d_gene: NA; abundance: NA; j_gene: TRBJ2-1; CDR3nt: TGTGCCTGGTCAGGGGTGACCAATGAGCAGTTCTTC; CDR3aa: CAWSGVTNEQFF
v_gene: TRBV9; d_gene: TRBD2; abundance: NA; j_gene: TRBJ2-2; CDR3nt: TGTGCCAGCAGCGCTCCGGGACTAGCGGGAGGAGGCACCGGGGAGCTGTTTTTT; CDR3aa: CASSAPGLAGGGTGELFF
v_gene: TRBV15; d_gene: NA; abundance: NA; j_gene: TRBJ2-1; CDR3nt: TGTGCCACCAGCAGAGGAGAAACAGGGAATGAGCAGTTCTTC; CDR3aa: CATSRGETGNEQFF
v_gene: TRBV6-5; d_gene: NA; abundance: NA; j_gene: TRBJ2-7; CDR3nt: TGTGCCAGCAGTTATGGGGCAGGAGGTCTGTACGAGCAGTACTTC; CDR3aa: CASSYGAGGLYEQYF
v_gene: TRBV5-6; d_gene: NA; abundance: once; j_gene: TRBJ2-7; CDR3nt: TGTGCCAGCAGCTTGTTGGGCAGGGAGGACGAGCAGTACTTC; CDR3aa: CASSLLGREDEQYF
v_gene: TRBV7-9; d_gene: NA; abundance: NA; j_gene: TRBJ1-2; CDR3nt: TGTGCCAGCAGTTTTGAGGGTTTTCGATATGGCTACACCTTC; CDR3aa: CASSFEGFRYGYTF
v_gene: TRBV7-8; d_gene: TRBD2; abundance: NA; j_gene: TRBJ2-1; CDR3nt: TGTGCCAGCAGCCCGCGGGGGGGTCAAAACAATGAGCAGTTCTTC; CDR3aa: CASSPRGGQNNEQFF
v_gene: TRBV6-5; d_gene: NA; abundance: NA; j_gene: TRBJ1-5; CDR3nt: TGTGCCAGCAGCCACCGACAGGGCAATCAGCCCCAGCATTTT; CDR3aa: CASSHRQGNQPQHF
v_gene: TRBV4-2; d_gene: NA; abundance: NA; j_gene: TRBJ2-7; CDR3nt: TGTGCCAGCAGCCAAGACAGGGATTGGACCTACGAGCAGTACTTC; CDR3aa: CASSQDRDWTYEQYF
v_gene: TRBV6-6; d_gene: NA; abundance: NA; j_gene: TRBJ2-7; CDR3nt: TGTGCCAGCAGTACCCCGGTCCCGCACTACGAGCAGTACTTC; CDR3aa: CASSTPVPHYEQYF
v_gene: TRBV5-8; d_gene: NA; abundance: NA; j_gene: TRBJ2-5; CDR3nt: TGTGCCAGCAGACCCCGGGGGGCTCTGGAGACCCAGTACTTC; CDR3aa: CASRPRGALETQYF
v_gene: TRBV11-3; d_gene: TRBD1; abundance: NA; j_gene: TRBJ2-2; CDR3nt: TGTGCCAGCAGCTTAGGACAGGGGGGATCCGGGGAGCTGTTTTTT; CDR3aa: CASSLGQGGSGELFF
v_gene: TRBV5-1; d_gene: NA; abundance: NA; j_gene: TRBJ2-1; CDR3nt: TGCGCCAGCAGCCTTGGGGGGGCCCAGTACAATGAGCAGTTCTTC; CDR3aa: CASSLGGAQYNEQFF
v_gene: TRBV7-9; d_gene: TRBD2; abundance: few; j_gene: TRBJ2-7; CDR3nt: TGTGCCAGCAGCCGACGCGGGAGGACGGACGAGCAGTACTTC; CDR3aa: CASSRRGRTDEQYF
v_gene: TRBV6-6; d_gene: NA; abundance: NA; j_gene: TRBJ1-5; CDR3nt: TGTGCCAGCAGTCTGGACAACGTCAATCAGCCCCAGCATTTT; CDR3aa: CASSLDNVNQPQHF
v_gene: TRBV5-8; d_gene: TRBD2; abundance: NA; j_gene: TRBJ2-2; CDR3nt: TGTGCCAGCAGCTTGGTCGGCGGGAGAGTTCCCTCCGGGGAGCTGTTTTTT; CDR3aa: CASSLVGGRVPSGELFF
v_gene: TRBV19; d_gene: TRBD2; abundance: NA; j_gene: TRBJ2-2; CDR3nt: TGTGCCACCTCCGGGACTACCTACGGGGAGCTGTTTTTT; CDR3aa: CATSGTTYGELFF
v_gene: TRBV25-1; d_gene: TRBD1; abundance: NA; j_gene: TRBJ2-7; CDR3nt: TGTGCCTCCTACGAGACAGGGGGCTACGAGCAGTACTTC; CDR3aa: CASYETGGYEQYF
v_gene: TRBV2; d_gene: NA; abundance: NA; j_gene: TRBJ2-2; CDR3nt: TGTGCCAGCAAATGGGACACCGGGGAGCTGTTTTTT; CDR3aa: CASKWDTGELFF
v_gene: TRBV6-6; d_gene: NA; abundance: once; j_gene: TRBJ2-2; CDR3nt: TGTGCCAGCAGTGGGAGGGGGTACACCGGGGAGCTGTTTTTT; CDR3aa: CASSGRGYTGELFF
v_gene: TRBV29-1; d_gene: TRBD2; abundance: NA; j_gene: TRBJ2-1; CDR3nt: TGCAGCGTTGTTTATCGGGTAGCGGGAGACTACAATGAGCAGTTCTTC; CDR3aa: CSVVYRVAGDYNEQFF
v_gene: TRBV9; d_gene: NA; abundance: NA; j_gene: TRBJ2-3; CDR3nt: TGTGCCAGCAGCGTAGATCGGATGGGGACAGATACGCAGTATTTT; CDR3aa: CASSVDRMGTDTQYF
v_gene: TRBV5-8; d_gene: NA; abundance: NA; j_gene: TRBJ2-1; CDR3nt: TGTGCCAGCAGCTTGCCAGGCAATGAGCAGTTCTTC; CDR3aa: CASSLPGNEQFF
v_gene: TRBV5-6; d_gene: TRBD1; abundance: NA; j_gene: TRBJ2-3; CDR3nt: TGTGCCAGCAGCGCGGACAGGATTACGCAGTATTTT; CDR3aa: CASSADRITQYF
v_gene: TRBV7-2; d_gene: TRBD1; abundance: few; j_gene: TRBJ1-2; CDR3nt: TGTGCCAGCAGCTCGGACAGGCGGGGCTATGGCTACACCTTC; CDR3aa: CASSSDRRGYGYTF
v_gene: TRBV11-2; d_gene: NA; abundance: NA; j_gene: TRBJ1-2; CDR3nt: TGTGCCAGTGAAGGGGATAACTATGGCTACACCTTC; CDR3aa: CASEGDNYGYTF
v_gene: TRBV18; d_gene: NA; abundance: NA; j_gene: TRBJ2-5; CDR3nt: TGTGCCAGCTCACCACCGGAAGGGAGAGAGACCCAGTACTTC; CDR3aa: CASSPPEGRETQYF
v_gene: TRBV28; d_gene: NA; abundance: few; j_gene: TRBJ2-1; CDR3nt: TGTGCCAGCAGTTTGGGCAGGACAAATGAGCAGTTCTTC; CDR3aa: CASSLGRTNEQFF
v_gene: TRBV2; d_gene: NA; abundance: NA; j_gene: TRBJ1-5; CDR3nt: TGTGCCAGCACCCAAGATGGCGCAAGGTTTGGGCAGCCCCAGCATTTT; CDR3aa: CASTQDGARFGQPQHF
v_gene: TRBV6-5; d_gene: TRBD1; abundance: once; j_gene: TRBJ2-7; CDR3nt: TGTGCCAGCAGAATCCGGGACAGGAGGGAGCAGTACTTC; CDR3aa: CASRIRDRREQYF